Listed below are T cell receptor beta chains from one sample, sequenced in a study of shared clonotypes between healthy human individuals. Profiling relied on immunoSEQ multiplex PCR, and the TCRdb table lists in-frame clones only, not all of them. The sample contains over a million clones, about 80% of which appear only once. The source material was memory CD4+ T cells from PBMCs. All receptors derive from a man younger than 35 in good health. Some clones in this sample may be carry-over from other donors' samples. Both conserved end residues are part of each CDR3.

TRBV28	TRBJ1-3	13	CASISTSGNTIYF
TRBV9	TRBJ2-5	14	CASSPDSRRETQYF
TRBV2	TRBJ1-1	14	CASSEDRGVTEAFF
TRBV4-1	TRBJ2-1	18	CASSQVSASGVGRSEQFF
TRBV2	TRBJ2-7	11	CASSPEAEQYF
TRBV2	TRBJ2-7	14	CASGSGTRIYEQYF
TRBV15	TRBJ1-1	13	CATSSRVETEAFF
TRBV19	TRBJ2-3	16	CASSRASGTSTDTQYF
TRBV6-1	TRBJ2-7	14	CASSEQRFSYEQYF
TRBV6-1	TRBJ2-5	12	CASLDGQETQYF
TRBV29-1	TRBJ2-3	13	CSVPLANTDTQYF
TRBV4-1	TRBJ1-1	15	CASSPSRGGGTEAFF
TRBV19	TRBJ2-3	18	CASSTPGLAGGSTDTQYF
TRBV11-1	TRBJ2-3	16	CASSPWDYGGSDTQYF
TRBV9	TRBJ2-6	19	CASSPRTSGRLSGANVLTF
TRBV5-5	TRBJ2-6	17	CASIPKGPGTGANVLTF
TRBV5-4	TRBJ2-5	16	CASSLGTNGFVETQYF
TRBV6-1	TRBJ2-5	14	CASSEMASARTQYF
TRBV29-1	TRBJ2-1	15	CSVEDPGVASGEQFF
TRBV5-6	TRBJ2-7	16	CASSWGLSGGLYEQYF
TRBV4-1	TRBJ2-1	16	CASSQVTSGSTNEQFF
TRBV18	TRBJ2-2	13	CASSPPSTGELFF
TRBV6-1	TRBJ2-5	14	CASTQGSRLETQYF
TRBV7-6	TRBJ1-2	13	CASSSGFNYGYTF
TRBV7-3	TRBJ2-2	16	CASSPPGQGITGELFF
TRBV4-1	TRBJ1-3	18	CASSQGMARGYSGNTIYF
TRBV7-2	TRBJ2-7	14	CASSIGGHQYEQYF
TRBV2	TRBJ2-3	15	CASSDKGARPDTQYF
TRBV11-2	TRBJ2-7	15	CASSNPGQGSYEQYF
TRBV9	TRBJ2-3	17	CASSVGGASDPRDTQYF
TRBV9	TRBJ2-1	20	CASSAQGGLAGGIAYNEQFF
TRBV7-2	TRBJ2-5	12	CASSLATPSQYF
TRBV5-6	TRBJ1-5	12	CASQGGGQPQHF
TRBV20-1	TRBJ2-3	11	CSARTGNTQYF
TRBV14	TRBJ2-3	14	CASSQLTITDTQYF
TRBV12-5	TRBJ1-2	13	CASARDAWGGYTF
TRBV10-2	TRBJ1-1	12	CASSRLNTEAFF
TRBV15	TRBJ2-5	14	CATSAFEVQETQYF
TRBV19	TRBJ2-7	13	CASRDRNHYEQYF
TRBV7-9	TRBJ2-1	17	CASSRLGLAGVWNEQFF